These 31 T cell receptor beta chains originate from one sample sequenced in a study of CD8 T cells in Susac syndrome. The authors reverse transcribed roughly 0.5 to 1 ug RNA with random hexamers. TCRdb itself ran the immunoSEQ multiplex PCR reads through MiXCR, one entry per CDR3 protein. The table lists some 160,000 distinct CDR3 sequences, roughly nine tenths of them singletons, with around 0.079% in the top ten. Material: CD4+ T cells from PBMCs. These TCRs come from a human donor in good health.

The chain employs TRBV28 and TRBJ1-2; weak D call: TRBD1 (5 bases). V lost 3 bases and J 4 bases, leaving 12 bases between the germline ends. The CDR3 sequence is 14 residues long. In germline, CDR1 is MDHEN, CDR2 SYDVKM. CDR3 loop: CASSFRDGSYGYTF. CDR3 bases: TGTGCCAGCAGTTTTCGGGACGGATCCTATGGCTACACCTTC.

The chain carries TRBV10-2 and TRBJ2-3, with D possibly TRBD1 on 6 matching bases. The CDR3 has 15 residues. V was shortened by 8 bases and J by 4 bases, with 19 bases between the two germline ends. The germline CDR1 and CDR2 sequences are WSHSY and SAAADI. The CDR3 loop is CASGRWDNEADTQYF. CDR3 nucleotides: TGCGCCAGCGGTAGGTGGGACAACGAGGCAGATACGCAGTATTTT.

The genes are TRBV18 and TRBJ1-2, with no clear D. The V gene lost 3 bases and the J gene lost 3 bases, with 11 bases spanning the gap. In germline, CDR1 is KGHSH, CDR2 LQKENI. The CDR3 extends over 14 amino acids. In DNA, the CDR3 is TGTGCCAGCTCACCTAGAAATAAGGACTATGGCTACACCTTC. The encoded protein is CASSPRNKDYGYTF.

A single count supports this clonotype. The chain has TRBV7-2 and TRBJ2-3; 8 bases align to TRBD2. CDR3 length: 14 residues. The germline CDR1 and CDR2 sequences are SGHTA and FQGNSA. The junction had 8 bases not matched to a gene; V was cut back by 5 bases and J by 7 bases. CDR3 sequence reads: CASSLRLAPYTQYF. The CDR3 region has the DNA TGTGCCAGCAGCCTGCGACTAGCGCCCTATACGCAGTATTTT.

The chain employs TRBV6-2 or TRBV6-3 and TRBJ2-3; the match to TRBD2 covers 9 bases. The ends lost 5 bases at V and 3 bases at J; junction bases unmatched: 9. The germline V gene has CDR1 MNHEY and CDR2 SVGEGT. CDR3 length: 16 residues. For the CDR3, the DNA is TGTGCCAGCAGTCGTGGGACTAGCCCCGAGACAGATACGCAGTATTTT. Translated, it gives CASSRGTSPETDTQYF.

The chain has TRBV7-2 and TRBJ2-5, with 9 bases lining up with TRBD1. Trimming at V came to 0 bases and at J to 1 base, leaving 6 bases not matched to a gene. The CDR3 spans 17 residues. The V gene's germline CDR1 is SGHTA and CDR2 FQGNSA. The CDR3 protein is CASSLAGTGKGQETQYF. The CDR3 coding sequence is TGTGCCAGCAGCTTAGCTGGGACAGGGAAGGGCCAAGAGACCCAGTACTTC.

V and J are TRBV5-1 and TRBJ2-3, with 12 bases lining up with TRBD2. Germline V CDR1 and CDR2: SGHRS, YFSETQ. The CDR3 loop spans 18 amino acids. J lost 4 bases, V lost 4 bases, and 13 bases had no gene match. Written as DNA, the CDR3 is TGCGCCAGCAGCGAGGTACAGGGGAGACTAGCGGGGGCAGATACGCAGTATTTT. Its translation: CASSEVQGRLAGADTQYF.

The V gene is TRBV5-1, the J gene TRBJ1-1; 7 nucleotides agree with TRBD1. CDR1 and CDR2 (germline): SGHRS, YFSETQ. The CDR3 is 15 amino acids. V lost 0 bases to trimming and J lost 4 bases; unmatched junction nucleotides: 6. Here the CDR3 DNA reads TGCGCCAGCAGCTTGGAGGGCAGGGGGGGCACTGAAGCTTTCTTT. Protein product: CASSLEGRGGTEAFF.

The chain couples TRBV28 to TRBJ2-7; tentative D call: TRBD1 (5 bases). CDR3 size: 13 residues. Trimming removed 7 bases from V and 2 bases from J, with 12 bases in between. CDR1 and CDR2 from the germline V gene are MDHEN and SYDVKM. CDR3 nucleotide sequence: TGTGCCAGCACCCACGACAGCCCCTACGAGCAGTACTTC. Translating gives CASTHDSPYEQYF.

This chain connects TRBV10-3 to TRBJ2-2; 11 bases line up with TRBD2. CDR1 is ENHRY and CDR2 is SYGVKD in the germline V gene. Trimming took 5 bases from V and 3 from J; bases not matched to a gene: 11. This CDR3 is built from 18 residues. The CDR3 spells CAISIAPGLAVHTGELFF. The CDR3 bases are TGTGCCATCAGTATAGCTCCGGGACTAGCGGTACACACCGGGGAGCTGTTTTTT.

This chain uses TRBV2 with TRBJ1-5, with a tentative D call TRBD1 (6 bases). Germline V gene data show CDR1 as SNHLY and CDR2 as FYNNEI. The CDR3 has 15 residues. V dropped 6 bases and J dropped 4 bases, with 16 bases sitting between them. CDR3 sequence: CASRSTQGQNQPQHF. The DNA of the CDR3 is TGTGCCAGCAGGTCGACTCAGGGACAAAATCAGCCCCAGCATTTT. Drawing the rest from reference TRBV2 and TRBJ1-5, the complete variable domain is EPEVTQTPSHQVTQMGQEVILRCVPISNHLYFYWYRQILGQKVEFLVSFYNNEISEKSEIFDDQFSVERPDGSNFTLKIRSTKLEDSAMYFCASRSTQGQNQPQHFGDGTRLSIL.

CDR3 residues: CASSMGQGPHTGELFF. The CDR3, as DNA: TGCGCCAGCAGTATGGGCCAGGGCCCACACACCGGGGAGCTGTTTTTT. V usage is TRBV5-1 and J usage is TRBJ2-2, with D possibly being TRBD1 (5 bases). The CDR3 is 16 amino acids. Trimming removed 5 bases at V and 3 bases at J, with 17 bases between. Germline lookup yields CDR1 SGHRS and CDR2 YFSETQ.

The chain is built from TRBV18 and TRBJ2-7; D is perhaps TRBD1 or TRBD2 (6 bases each). This CDR3 is 16 amino acids long. The V end was cut by 4 bases, the J end by 6 bases, with 22 bases between. Per the germline V gene, CDR1 is KGHSH and CDR2 is LQKENI. The CDR3 nucleotides read TGTGCCAGCTCACAAAACAGGGACTTTCGAACGGGCGAGCAGTACTTC. This translates into CASSQNRDFRTGEQYF.

This sequence joins TRBV20-1 and TRBJ2-1; D is possibly TRBD2 (6 bases). The CDR3 covers 11 residues. The V gene lost 6 bases and the J gene lost 15 bases, with 18 bases spanning the gap. Germline V lookup: CDR1 DFQATT, CDR2 SNEGSKA (reference sequence). The CDR3 region has the DNA TGCAGTGCGTTCCGAAGCGGGTTTCTGTTCTTC. Protein sequence: CSAFRSGFLFF.

The chain links TRBV29-1 to TRBJ1-1; no clear D gene. The CDR3 has 15 amino acids. V was trimmed by 8 bases and J by 5 bases, leaving 24 bases between them. CDR1 SQVTM and CDR2 ANQGSEA come from the germline V gene. Written as DNA, the CDR3 is TGCAGCTTAGTTCCTTACTCGACGGTGGGGACTGAAGCTTTCTTT. The encoded protein is CSLVPYSTVGTEAFF.

J is TRBJ1-5 and V is TRBV29-1, with TRBD1 as a possible D gene (6 bases). The CDR3 contains 13 residues. CDR1 and CDR2 (germline): SQVTM, ANQGSEA. Trimming took 1 base from V and 4 from J, leaving 8 bases between them. The CDR3 region is CSVEGTANQPQHF. CDR3 bases: TGCAGCGTTGAAGGGACAGCGAATCAGCCCCAGCATTTT.

The rearrangement uses TRBV20-1 and TRBJ2-1, with 10 bases identical to TRBD2. With V trimmed by 5 bases and J by 0 bases, 7 bases remained unmatched. The germline CDR1 and CDR2 sequences are DFQATT and SNEGSKA (reference sequence). The CDR3 runs 16 residues. CDR3 loop: CSAYSPSGSSYNEQFF. In DNA, the CDR3 is TGCAGTGCTTATAGTCCTAGCGGGAGCTCCTACAATGAGCAGTTCTTC.

The V gene is TRBV7-3, the J gene TRBJ2-7; 10 bases are shared with TRBD2. This CDR3 is 15 amino acids long. Trimming cost V 3 bases and J 7 bases; bases outside gene matches: 9. Looked up from germline, CDR1 is SGHTA and CDR2 is FQGTGA. The CDR3 loop reads CASSFASGSQREQYF. DNA of the CDR3: TGTGCCAGCAGCTTCGCTAGCGGGAGTCAGCGGGAGCAGTACTTC.

The V gene is TRBV24-1, the J gene TRBJ2-1; no reliable D call. This CDR3 has 15 residues. Trimming stripped 6 bases from V and 0 bases from J, with 11 bases between. Germline V CDR1 and CDR2: KGHDR, SFDVKD. The CDR3 protein is CATSKSARSYNEQFF. The CDR3 coding sequence is TGTGCCACCAGTAAGAGCGCCCGCTCCTACAATGAGCAGTTCTTC.

The V and J genes are TRBV6-6 and TRBJ2-5; D remains ambiguous. Trimming left V 7 bases short and J 4 bases short, with 16 bases between. CDR3 length: 14 amino acids. CDR1 and CDR2 (germline): MNHNY, SVGAGI (reference sequence). The CDR3 region is CASTHVGRVETQYF. The CDR3 region has the DNA TGTGCCAGCACGCACGTCGGGCGAGTAGAGACCCAGTACTTC.

V gene TRBV7-9 combines with J gene TRBJ2-5, with D possibly matching TRBD1 (6 bases). This CDR3 is 16 amino acids long. Per germline, CDR1 SEHNR and CDR2 FQNEAQ (reference sequence). V lost 5 bases and J 1 base, leaving 17 bases between the germline ends. This chain's CDR3 is CASSRCRGSGQETQYF. The CDR3 region has the DNA TGTGCCAGCAGCCGCTGCAGGGGATCGGGCCAAGAGACCCAGTACTTC.

V and J are TRBV2 and TRBJ2-3; 7 bases map to TRBD1. The V gene end was trimmed by 7 bases and the J gene end by 1 base; junction bases not matched to a gene: 5. The CDR3 has 14 amino acids. Per germline, CDR1 SNHLY and CDR2 FYNNEI. The DNA of the CDR3 is TGTGCCAGCAACCAACAGGGGCGCACAGATACGCAGTATTTT. This codes for CASNQQGRTDTQYF.

The chain combines TRBV25-1 with TRBJ2-4, with a tentative D call TRBD1 (5 bases). This CDR3 comprises 15 residues. The V gene's germline CDR1 is MGHDK and CDR2 SYGVNS. The V and J ends lost 3 bases and 6 bases respectively, with 15 bases between them. The CDR3 nucleotides read TGTGCCAGCAGTGACAGGGCCCCCTTCGGAAACATTCAGTACTTC. It codes for CASSDRAPFGNIQYF.

The V gene is TRBV7-9, the J gene TRBJ1-5; the D is unclear. Germline V gene data show CDR1 as SEHNR and CDR2 as FQNEAQ (reference sequence). The CDR3 is made up of 12 amino acids. V was trimmed by 1 base and J by 9 bases, leaving 7 bases between them. The CDR3 spells CASSLEVGPQHF. DNA of the CDR3: TGTGCCAGCAGCTTAGAGGTGGGGCCCCAGCATTTT.

This clonotype appeared once. V gene TRBV20-1 combines with J gene TRBJ2-1; 9 bases fit TRBD2. V shed 6 bases and J 5 bases; nucleotides not matched to a gene: 17. This CDR3 comprises 17 residues. Germline CDR1 and CDR2: DFQATT and SNEGSKA (reference sequence). The CDR3 here is CSADSRSGRPVNNEQFF. The CDR3 nucleotides read TGCAGTGCCGACTCGAGGAGCGGGAGGCCGGTAAACAATGAGCAGTTCTTC.

CDR3 sequence: CASSSGGSEQYF. As DNA, the CDR3 is TGTGCCAGCAGTTCAGGGGGGAGCGAGCAGTACTTC. The chain couples TRBV6-6 to TRBJ2-7, with a possible D match to TRBD1 (7 bases). Germline V lookup: CDR1 MNHNY, CDR2 SVGAGI (reference sequence). V lost 4 bases, J lost 6 bases, and 10 bases lay in between. The CDR3 has 12 residues.

J is TRBJ2-5 and V is TRBV7-2, with 7 nucleotides matching TRBD2. The V segment lost 2 bases and the J segment 2 bases; nucleotides outside the gene matches: 2. This CDR3 spans 14 amino acids. Germline-derived CDR1 and CDR2 are SGHTA and FQGNSA. CDR3 region: CASSLRREQETQYF. The CDR3 bases are TGTGCCAGCAGCTTACGGCGGGAGCAAGAGACCCAGTACTTC.

The genes are TRBV27 and TRBJ2-7, with 7 bases identical to TRBD1. Germline values: CDR1 MNHEY, CDR2 SMNVEV (reference sequence). The CDR3 loop spans 15 amino acids. V was clipped by 11 bases and J by 2 bases; unmatched bases: 15. The CDR3 nucleotides are TGTGCCCGCGCCCTTAGGGACAGTGGCCCCTACGAGCAGTACTTC. This translates into CARALRDSGPYEQYF.

This chain connects TRBV20-1 to TRBJ2-5, with D unresolved. CDR1 DFQATT and CDR2 SNEGSKA come from the germline V gene (reference sequence). This CDR3 region has 13 residues. The V gene lost 0 bases and the J gene lost 2 bases, with 7 bases spanning the gap. CDR3 residues: CSARDTDQETQYF. CDR3 DNA: TGCAGTGCTAGAGACACGGATCAAGAGACCCAGTACTTC.

The V call is TRBV20-1, the J call TRBJ1-6, with no clear D. The CDR3 is 15 amino acids. The germline CDR1 and CDR2 sequences are DFQATT and SNEGSKA (reference sequence). V was cut by 0 bases and J by 7 bases, with 13 bases left in between. The CDR3 here is CSARDWRVTNSPLHF. CDR3 DNA sequence: TGCAGTGCTAGAGATTGGAGGGTGACGAATTCACCCCTCCACTTT.

This chain connects TRBV20-1 to TRBJ2-3; 8 bases align to TRBD2. The length of the CDR3 is 14 residues. Losses at the gene ends were 2 bases for V and 5 bases for J; bases not matched to a gene: 6. The germline V gene encodes CDR1 DFQATT and CDR2 SNEGSKA (reference sequence). In DNA, the CDR3 is TGCAGTGCTAGATCGGGACTAGGCCAAGATACGCAGTATTTT. This gives the protein CSARSGLGQDTQYF.